The rows below give T cell receptor beta chains drawn from one sample of a study of shared clonotypes between healthy human individuals. Profiled with immunoSEQ multiplex PCR; TCRdb holds only in-frame clones, not every one. The sample lists about 120,000 clones; about 71% were seen once. The sample was memory CD8+ T cells sorted from blood. These receptors all stem from a woman aged 25 to 39 in good health. Each CDR3 is given with its conserved first and last residue. Each record gives: J gene, V gene, clone size, D gene, CDR3 DNA, CDR3 protein. A D gene is named only where the DNA matches it firmly. Clone size, where shown, is once, few, many, or a class for clones that have expanded.

j_call: TRBJ1-3
v_call: TRBV7-2
clone_size: once
d_call: -
cdr3_nt: TGTGCCAGCAGCTTAGGGACAGCGGGAAACACCATATATTTT
cdr3_aa: CASSLGTAGNTIYF

j_call: TRBJ2-5
v_call: TRBV5-8
clone_size: -
d_call: -
cdr3_nt: TGTGCCAGCAGCTTGCTCCTGATGGGAGAGCAGTACTTC
cdr3_aa: CASSLLLMGEQYF

j_call: TRBJ2-7
v_call: TRBV30
clone_size: -
d_call: -
cdr3_nt: TGTGCCTGGAGTGTACCCGACTTTAGGAACGAGCAGTACTTC
cdr3_aa: CAWSVPDFRNEQYF

j_call: TRBJ2-1
v_call: TRBV5-5
clone_size: few
d_call: -
cdr3_nt: TGTGCCAGCAGCCCGATAGGATCATCAAGCGGTGAGCAGTTCTTC
cdr3_aa: CASSPIGSSSGEQFF

j_call: TRBJ2-3
v_call: TRBV2
clone_size: -
d_call: TRBD2
cdr3_nt: TGTGCCAGCAGTGAAGTAGCGGGTACCCTCACAGATACGCAGTATTTT
cdr3_aa: CASSEVAGTLTDTQYF

j_call: TRBJ2-7
v_call: TRBV5-8
clone_size: once
d_call: TRBD1
cdr3_nt: TGTGCCAGCAGCGACTTCACCCGGGACAGGTCCTCCTACGAGCAGTACTTC
cdr3_aa: CASSDFTRDRSSYEQYF

j_call: TRBJ1-5
v_call: TRBV10-1
clone_size: -
d_call: -
cdr3_nt: TGCGCCAGCAGTGAGGGAGGGAGGAACCACAATCAGCCCCAGCATTTT
cdr3_aa: CASSEGGRNHNQPQHF

j_call: TRBJ1-5
v_call: TRBV6-6
clone_size: few
d_call: -
cdr3_nt: TGTGCCAGCAGTCTTTCGACGGGATATCAGCCCCAGCATTTT
cdr3_aa: CASSLSTGYQPQHF

j_call: TRBJ2-3
v_call: TRBV5-1
clone_size: -
d_call: TRBD2
cdr3_nt: TGCGCCAGCAGCGTGGGGCGGGGACTAGCGGAACTCACAGATACGCAGTATTTT
cdr3_aa: CASSVGRGLAELTDTQYF

j_call: TRBJ2-7
v_call: TRBV6-1
clone_size: few
d_call: TRBD1
cdr3_nt: TGTGCCAGCAGTGAAGAGACCGGGACAGGGACCGAGCAGTACTTC
cdr3_aa: CASSEETGTGTEQYF

j_call: TRBJ2-7
v_call: TRBV7-7
clone_size: -
d_call: -
cdr3_nt: TGTGCCATCAGGGCGTCGGCAGTGTCATACCACGAGCAGTACTTC
cdr3_aa: CAIRASAVSYHEQYF

j_call: TRBJ2-5
v_call: TRBV5-1
clone_size: -
d_call: TRBD1
cdr3_nt: TGCGCCAGCAGCCTAACCGGGACAGGAGAGACCCAGTACTTC
cdr3_aa: CASSLTGTGETQYF

j_call: TRBJ2-7
v_call: TRBV25-1
clone_size: few
d_call: -
cdr3_nt: TGTGCCAGCAGTGGGCGGGGCAGGCCGTTTGGGGACGAGCAGTACTTC
cdr3_aa: CASSGRGRPFGDEQYF

j_call: TRBJ2-7
v_call: TRBV11-2
clone_size: -
d_call: TRBD2
cdr3_nt: TGTGCCAGCAGCCGATCAGCGGGAGGCTACGAGCAGTACTTC
cdr3_aa: CASSRSAGGYEQYF

j_call: TRBJ1-1
v_call: TRBV6-1
clone_size: -
d_call: -
cdr3_nt: TGTGCCAGCAGTGATTACAGTCGAGGCGCTGAAGCTTTCTTT
cdr3_aa: CASSDYSRGAEAFF

j_call: TRBJ2-7
v_call: TRBV14
clone_size: -
d_call: TRBD1
cdr3_nt: TGTGCCAGCAGCCAAGAAGGTGGGACAGGGGCCGACGAGCAGTACTTC
cdr3_aa: CASSQEGGTGADEQYF

j_call: TRBJ2-7
v_call: TRBV9
clone_size: -
d_call: -
cdr3_nt: TGTGCCAGCAGCGTAGGAGGGATTACCTACGAGCAGTACTTC
cdr3_aa: CASSVGGITYEQYF

j_call: TRBJ2-1
v_call: TRBV28
clone_size: -
d_call: -
cdr3_nt: TGTGCCAGCAGTTTATGGGTAATTTCAAATGAGCAGTTCTTC
cdr3_aa: CASSLWVISNEQFF

j_call: TRBJ1-2
v_call: TRBV5-1
clone_size: few
d_call: -
cdr3_nt: TGCGCCAGCAGCTTCCTAGGGGACACCCCGGGAGGCTACACCTTC
cdr3_aa: CASSFLGDTPGGYTF

j_call: TRBJ2-7
v_call: TRBV27
clone_size: -
d_call: -
cdr3_nt: TGTGCCAGCAGTTCGATCGCTAGCGTATTCTACGAGCAGTACTTC
cdr3_aa: CASSSIASVFYEQYF

j_call: TRBJ1-1
v_call: TRBV7-9
clone_size: -
d_call: -
cdr3_nt: TGTGCCAGCAGCCCCAACCCACAGAGGTCGAACACTGAAGCTTTCTTT
cdr3_aa: CASSPNPQRSNTEAFF

j_call: TRBJ2-3
v_call: TRBV28
clone_size: few
d_call: -
cdr3_nt: TGTGCCAGCAGTCCCGCGGTAGGGGTTAGGGATACGCAGTATTTT
cdr3_aa: CASSPAVGVRDTQYF

j_call: TRBJ2-7
v_call: TRBV28
clone_size: once
d_call: TRBD2
cdr3_nt: TGTGCCAGCAGTTCGTCGACTAGCGGACCAACCTACGAGCAGTACTTC
cdr3_aa: CASSSSTSGPTYEQYF

j_call: TRBJ2-7
v_call: TRBV28
clone_size: -
d_call: -
cdr3_nt: TGTGCCAGCAGTTTCTTTAGGAGCGGAGTTTACGAGCAGTACTTC
cdr3_aa: CASSFFRSGVYEQYF

j_call: TRBJ2-7
v_call: TRBV27
clone_size: -
d_call: -
cdr3_nt: TGTGCCAGCAGTTTACGGGGACGCCGCCTAACCGAGCAGTACTTC
cdr3_aa: CASSLRGRRLTEQYF

j_call: TRBJ1-4
v_call: TRBV7-6
clone_size: -
d_call: -
cdr3_nt: TGTGCCAGCAGCTTGACCGGGCCCAATGAAAAACTGTTTTTT
cdr3_aa: CASSLTGPNEKLFF

j_call: TRBJ1-5
v_call: TRBV7-2
clone_size: -
d_call: -
cdr3_nt: TGTGCCAGCAGCCAGGGCCGGGTCAATCAGCCCCAGCATTTT
cdr3_aa: CASSQGRVNQPQHF

j_call: TRBJ2-7
v_call: TRBV30
clone_size: many
d_call: TRBD1
cdr3_nt: TGTGCCTGGAGGGGCCTCGGACAGGGGGACTCCTACGAGCAGTACTTC
cdr3_aa: CAWRGLGQGDSYEQYF

j_call: TRBJ1-1
v_call: TRBV28
clone_size: -
d_call: -
cdr3_nt: TGTGCCAGCAGGCCCGGGCAGAACACTGAAGCTTTCTTT
cdr3_aa: CASRPGQNTEAFF

j_call: TRBJ2-7
v_call: TRBV5-6
clone_size: -
d_call: -
cdr3_nt: TGTGCCAGCAGCGGAACCGGGACGGGGAGCTCCTACGAGCAGTACTTC
cdr3_aa: CASSGTGTGSSYEQYF

j_call: TRBJ2-1
v_call: TRBV11-2
clone_size: many
d_call: -
cdr3_nt: TGTGCCAGCAGCTTAGATCTGGGGCGGGAGCAGTTCTTC
cdr3_aa: CASSLDLGREQFF

j_call: TRBJ2-5
v_call: TRBV5-6
clone_size: -
d_call: -
cdr3_nt: TGTGCCAGCAGCTTGGCGGCCATCAAGACCCAGTACTTC
cdr3_aa: CASSLAAIKTQYF

j_call: TRBJ2-1
v_call: TRBV6-4
clone_size: -
d_call: -
cdr3_nt: TGTGCCATCAGTGAGTCGGGCGGTTATGAGCAGTTCTTC
cdr3_aa: CAISESGGYEQFF

j_call: TRBJ1-1
v_call: TRBV5-1
clone_size: once
d_call: -
cdr3_nt: TGCGCCAGCAGCTTGGTTCCGGGACTGAACACTGAAGCTTTCTTT
cdr3_aa: CASSLVPGLNTEAFF

j_call: TRBJ1-2
v_call: TRBV4-2
clone_size: -
d_call: -
cdr3_nt: TGTGCCAGCAGCCAAGTAGAAGTCCTAGGGTATGGCTACACCTTC
cdr3_aa: CASSQVEVLGYGYTF

j_call: TRBJ2-1
v_call: TRBV6-4
clone_size: few
d_call: -
cdr3_nt: TGTGCCAGCAGTGACTCGGACTTAACGAGCAATGAGCAGTTCTTC
cdr3_aa: CASSDSDLTSNEQFF

j_call: TRBJ2-2
v_call: TRBV27
clone_size: -
d_call: TRBD1
cdr3_nt: TGTGCCAGCAGTTTACACAGGGGTTATACCGGGGAGCTGTTTTTT
cdr3_aa: CASSLHRGYTGELFF